A selection of T cell receptor beta chains follows, all from one sample in a study of blood T cells in healthy people across ages. MiXCR, run by TCRdb on the 5' RACE reads, gives a single entry per CDR3 protein. The data contain around 1,500,000 distinct CDR3 sequences, about 43% of them singletons. Sequenced: blood. The receptors stem from a woman between 18 and 30 years old in good health. Each CDR3 is given with its conserved first and last residue. The D gene is left open where the match is weak. Where a row states a size, it is once, few, many or the class of an expanded clone; other rows omit it.

d_gene	abundance	v_gene	j_gene	CDR3nt	CDR3aa
TRBD2	many	TRBV6-5	TRBJ2-7	TGCGCCAGCAGCTATGGGGGGGGAACCTACGAGCAGTACTTC	CASSYGGGTYEQYF
.	few	TRBV4-1	TRBJ2-7	TGCGCCAGCAGCCAAGAGTCGAACGGATTCTACGAGCAGTACTTC	CASSQESNGFYEQYF
TRBD1	.	TRBV28	TRBJ2-7	TGTGCCAGCCGTGGACAGGGGATTTCCTACGAGCAGTACTTC	CASRGQGISYEQYF
TRBD1	.	TRBV4-3	TRBJ1-2	TGCGCCAGCAGCCCGGCCGGGACAGGGGGCGACCAGGCTGGCTACACCTTC	CASSPAGTGGDQAGYTF
.	few	TRBV6-6	TRBJ1-4	TGTGCCAGCAGCGATTACTCTGGGGGCACGAAACTGTTTTTT	CASSDYSGGTKLFF
.	.	TRBV4-1	TRBJ2-7	TGCGCCAGCAGCCAATGGCTCTCCTACAATGAGCAGTACTTC	CASSQWLSYNEQYF
.	.	TRBV30	TRBJ1-2	TGTGCCTGGGGCAACTATGGCTACACCTTC	CAWGNYGYTF
TRBD2	few	TRBV28	TRBJ2-1	TGTGCCAGCAGTTTAGAGACTAGCGGGGGCTCCTACAATGAGCAGTTCTTC	CASSLETSGGSYNEQFF
.	few	TRBV7-2	TRBJ2-1	TGTGCCAGCAGCTTAGCTCCCCAGGGCGGGTATGAGCAGTTCTTC	CASSLAPQGGYEQFF
TRBD2	few	TRBV6-1	TRBJ2-3	TGTGCCAGCAGTCCCCGACTAGCGGGGGGGCGAAGCACAGATACGCAGTATTTT	CASSPRLAGGRSTDTQYF
.	.	TRBV10-3	TRBJ1-5	TGTGCCATCAGTGATCAGGGAGGTCAGCCCCAGCATTTT	CAISDQGGQPQHF
.	few	TRBV20-1	TRBJ1-2	TGCAGCGCTAGAGATGAGGGGAAAGGGCATGGCTACACCTTC	CSARDEGKGHGYTF
.	.	TRBV28	TRBJ2-3	TGTGCCAGCAGTTTTTATAAGGGGATCGTAGATACGCAGTATTTT	CASSFYKGIVDTQYF
TRBD2	.	TRBV5-1	TRBJ2-1	TGCGCCAGCAGCTTGGCAAAACTCTTGCGGGGGGTTCAGCATGAGCAGTTCTTC	CASSLAKLLRGVQHEQFF
.	.	TRBV20-1	TRBJ2-3	TGCAGTGCCAAACCCGGGGTGAACACAGATACGCAGTATTTT	CSAKPGVNTDTQYF
TRBD2	few	TRBV20-1	TRBJ2-7	TGCAGTGCCTCCTTTTACGAGCGGGACTACAATGAGCAGTACTTC	CSASFYERDYNEQYF
TRBD2	few	TRBV12-3/TRBV12-4	TRBJ2-7	TGTGCCAGCGGTCGAGGACTAGCGGGGAACTACGAGCAGTACTTC	CASGRGLAGNYEQYF
TRBD2	.	TRBV6-5	TRBJ2-3	TGTGCCAGCAGTTCTAGCGGGAGTAGCACAGATACGCAGTATTTT	CASSSSGSSTDTQYF
.	.	TRBV11-3	TRBJ2-1	TGTGCCAGCAGCCCAGGGTGGCCCCCCTGGGAAAATGAGCAGTTCTTC	CASSPGWPPWENEQFF
TRBD1	.	TRBV20-1	TRBJ1-5	TGCAGTGCTAGGGATACTTCCGGGACAGGGGAGTATCAGCCCCAGCATTTT	CSARDTSGTGEYQPQHF
TRBD2	once	TRBV20-1	TRBJ2-1	TGCAGTGCTAGAGCCGTAGCGGGAGTAGGCTATGAGCAGTTCTTC	CSARAVAGVGYEQFF
.	.	TRBV29-1	TRBJ2-5	TGCAGCGTTGACCGGACGGAGGGCGAGACCCAGTACTTC	CSVDRTEGETQYF
.	.	TRBV5-1	TRBJ2-7	TGCGCCAGCAGCTTGGAATGGATGCGAAGCGGCGAGCAGTACTTC	CASSLEWMRSGEQYF
.	.	TRBV7-9	TRBJ1-6	TGTGCCAGCAGCTCCGAGGGGCATCCATATTCACCCCTCCACTTT	CASSSEGHPYSPLHF
TRBD1	.	TRBV19	TRBJ1-2	TGTGCCAGTATGGGACAGCCTAATAGCTATGGCTACACCTTC	CASMGQPNSYGYTF
.	few	TRBV5-5	TRBJ2-7	TGTGCCAGCCTCCTGGCGGTAACCGGCTCCTACGAGCAGTACTTC	CASLLAVTGSYEQYF
.	few	TRBV15	TRBJ2-7	TGTGCCACCAGCAGATCTCGGGACTACGAGCAGTACTTC	CATSRSRDYEQYF
.	.	TRBV27	TRBJ1-1	TGTGCCAGCACCCGACAGCAAGGGGTGAACACTGAAGCTTTCTTT	CASTRQQGVNTEAFF
.	.	TRBV12-3/TRBV12-4	TRBJ2-3	TGTGCCGGCAGTTTACTCGGCGATACGCAGTATTTT	CAGSLLGDTQYF
TRBD2	.	TRBV2	TRBJ2-1	TGTGCCAGCAGGGATAGCGGGACTCTCTACAATGAGCAGTTCTTC	CASRDSGTLYNEQFF
.	.	TRBV6-6	TRBJ1-4	TGTGCCAGCAGTTACGTATCAGGGAGATTTGAAAAACTGTTTTTT	CASSYVSGRFEKLFF
TRBD2	.	TRBV11-2	TRBJ2-3	TGTGCCAGCAGCGACCTAGGGCTGCTAGCGGGGGGAGTAGATACGCAGTATTTT	CASSDLGLLAGGVDTQYF
TRBD1	few	TRBV12-3/TRBV12-4	TRBJ1-6	TGTGCCAGCAGTTTAGGGGGACAGCACATTTTCCCACCCCTCCACTTT	CASSLGGQHIFPPLHF
TRBD1	few	TRBV24-1	TRBJ2-1	TGTGCCACCAGTGATTTTAGTGTGGGACAGGGTTTTTCCGGAGGCTCCTACAATGAGCAGTTCTTC	CATSDFSVGQGFSGGSYNEQFF
.	once	TRBV4-1	TRBJ2-7	TGCGCCAGCAGCCAGTATTCGAGCGGTGACGAGCAGTACTTC	CASSQYSSGDEQYF
TRBD2	.	TRBV4-1	TRBJ2-3	TGCGCCAGCAGCTATCGAGGGACTATTAACACAGATACGCAGTATTTT	CASSYRGTINTDTQYF
.	once	TRBV28	TRBJ1-1	TGTGCCAGCAGTTTAGACCCTTATGGGGATACTGAAGCTTTCTTT	CASSLDPYGDTEAFF
.	.	TRBV20-1	TRBJ1-6	TGCAGTGCTAGAGTTTTGGCGAAGGAGTCACCCCTCCACTTT	CSARVLAKESPLHF
.	many	TRBV7-6	TRBJ2-3	TGTGCCAGCAGCTCCTTAGAGGGCAATACGCAGTATTTT	CASSSLEGNTQYF
.	.	TRBV29-1	TRBJ2-1	TGCAGCGTTGAACCAGCGGAGACCCTCAATGAGCAGTTCTTC	CSVEPAETLNEQFF
.	.	TRBV27	TRBJ1-3	TGTGCCAGCAGTTTGCGCCAGGGTGCTGGAAACACCATATATTTT	CASSLRQGAGNTIYF
.	.	TRBV12-3/TRBV12-4	TRBJ2-7	TGTGCCAGCAAGCGTGAAACGGAGCAGTACTTC	CASKRETEQYF
.	few	TRBV12-3/TRBV12-4	TRBJ2-1	TGTGCCAGCAGTTTCAGGTCGCCGACAGGGCAGTTCTTC	CASSFRSPTGQFF
TRBD2	.	TRBV7-6	TRBJ2-5	TGTGCCAGCGTCGCGGCACTAGCGGTATTGAATGAGCAGTACTTC	CASVAALAVLNEQYF
.	.	TRBV12-3/TRBV12-4	TRBJ2-7	TGTGCCAGCAGTTTAGGACAGGTCGAGCAGTACTTC	CASSLGQVEQYF
TRBD1	few	TRBV10-3	TRBJ2-3	TGTGCCATCAGTGCTCTGACAGGGGATACGCAGTATTTT	CAISALTGDTQYF
.	many	TRBV7-2	TRBJ2-3	TGTGCCAGCAGCCGAGGCCCAGATACGCAGTATTTT	CASSRGPDTQYF
TRBD1	few	TRBV29-1	TRBJ2-5	TGCAGCGTCGCCCGGGACAGGGGGGGTCAAGAGACCCAGTACTTC	CSVARDRGGQETQYF
TRBD1	.	TRBV30	TRBJ2-7	TGTGCCTGGGACAGGGGCTCCTCATACGAGCAGTACTTC	CAWDRGSSYEQYF
TRBD1	few	TRBV28	TRBJ2-7	TGTGCCAGCAGCTTTGGGGACAGGGGGCGTAGGGAGCAGTACTTC	CASSFGDRGRREQYF
.	.	TRBV4-2	TRBJ1-2	TGTGCCAGCAGCCAAGATCCCATCCCGCGGTATGGCTACACCTTC	CASSQDPIPRYGYTF
.	.	TRBV5-1	TRBJ2-1	TGCGCCAACAGCTTCACCGGGACTCGCGTTCAAGAGCAGTTCTTC	CANSFTGTRVQEQFF
.	once	TRBV12-3/TRBV12-4	TRBJ2-5	TGTGCCAGCAGTCCTGCCCCGACCGGGGGAGAGACCCAGTACTTC	CASSPAPTGGETQYF
.	many	TRBV29-1	TRBJ2-3	TGCAGCCCTAGGTTCACAGATACGCAGTATTTT	CSPRFTDTQYF